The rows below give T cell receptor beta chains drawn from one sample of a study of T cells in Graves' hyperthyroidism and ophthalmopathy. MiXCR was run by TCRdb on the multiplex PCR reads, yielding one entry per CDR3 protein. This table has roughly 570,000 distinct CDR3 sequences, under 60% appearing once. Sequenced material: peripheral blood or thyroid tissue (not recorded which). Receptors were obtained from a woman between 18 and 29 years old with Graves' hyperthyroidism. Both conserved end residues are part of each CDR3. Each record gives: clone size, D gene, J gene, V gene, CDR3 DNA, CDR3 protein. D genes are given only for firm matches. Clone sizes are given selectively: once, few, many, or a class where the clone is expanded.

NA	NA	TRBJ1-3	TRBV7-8	TGTGCCAGCAGCTCGGTGTCCTGGGGGCTTGGAAACACCATATATTTT	CASSSVSWGLGNTIYF
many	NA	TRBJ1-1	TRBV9	TGTGCCAGCAGCGTAGTTGGGCAGCGTCTCTCCTCAATGAACACTGAAGCTTTCTTT	CASSVVGQRLSSMNTEAFF
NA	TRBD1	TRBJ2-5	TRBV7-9	TGTGCCAGCAGCGTAGGATCTAGGGACAGCCAGACCCAGTACTTC	CASSVGSRDSQTQYF
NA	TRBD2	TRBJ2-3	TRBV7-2	TGTGCCAGCAGCTCTCTAGCGGCTAGCACAGATACGCAGTATTTT	CASSSLAASTDTQYF
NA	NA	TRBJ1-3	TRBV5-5	TGTGCCAGCAGCCGGTCCCCATTGGGGGTGGTAAACACCGTATATTTT	CASSRSPLGVVNTVYF
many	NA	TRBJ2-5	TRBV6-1	TGTGCCAGCAGTGATAAGGGGCAAGAGACCCAGTACTTC	CASSDKGQETQYF
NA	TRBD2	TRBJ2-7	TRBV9	TGTGCCAGCAGCGTTAGCGGGGTGGATTACGAGCAGTACTTC	CASSVSGVDYEQYF
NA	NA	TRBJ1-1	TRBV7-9	TGTGCCAGCAGCTTAATGGGAGCTTGGTTTGAAGCTTTCTTT	CASSLMGAWFEAFF
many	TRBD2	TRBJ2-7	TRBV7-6	TGTGCCAGCAGCCTAGGGCTAGCGGGAGACACCTACGAGCAGTACTTC	CASSLGLAGDTYEQYF
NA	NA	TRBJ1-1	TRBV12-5	TGTGCTAGTGGTTTGCCCGTGGCTTCTAACACTGAAGCTTTCTTT	CASGLPVASNTEAFF
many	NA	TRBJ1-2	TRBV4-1	TGCGCCAGCAGCCAAGATCTTAACTTAAACTATGGCTACACCTTC	CASSQDLNLNYGYTF
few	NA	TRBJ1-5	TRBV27	TGTGCCAGCAGTTCTAGAGGGCGGAATCAGCCCCAGCATTTT	CASSSRGRNQPQHF
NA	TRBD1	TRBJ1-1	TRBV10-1	TGTGCCATCAGTGCAGAACAGGGGGTGGGCACTGAAGCTTTCTTT	CAISAEQGVGTEAFF
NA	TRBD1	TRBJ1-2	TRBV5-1	TGCGCCAGCGGGACAGGACGGGATGATGGCTACACCTTC	CASGTGRDDGYTF
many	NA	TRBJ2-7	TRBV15	TGTGCCACCAGCAGAGATCAGGGTACCTACGAGCAGTACTTC	CATSRDQGTYEQYF